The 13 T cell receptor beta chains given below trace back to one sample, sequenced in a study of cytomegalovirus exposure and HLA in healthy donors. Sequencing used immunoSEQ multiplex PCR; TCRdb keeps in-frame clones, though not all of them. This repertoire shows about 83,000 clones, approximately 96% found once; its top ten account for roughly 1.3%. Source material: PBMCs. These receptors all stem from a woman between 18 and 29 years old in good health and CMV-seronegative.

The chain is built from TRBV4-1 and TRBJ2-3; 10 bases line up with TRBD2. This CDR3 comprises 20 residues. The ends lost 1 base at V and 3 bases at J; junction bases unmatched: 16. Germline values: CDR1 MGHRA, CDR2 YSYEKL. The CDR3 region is CASSQVPAGGLQYGTDTQYF. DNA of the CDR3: TGCGCCAGCAGCCAAGTACCAGCGGGAGGGCTCCAATACGGGACAGATACGCAGTATTTT.

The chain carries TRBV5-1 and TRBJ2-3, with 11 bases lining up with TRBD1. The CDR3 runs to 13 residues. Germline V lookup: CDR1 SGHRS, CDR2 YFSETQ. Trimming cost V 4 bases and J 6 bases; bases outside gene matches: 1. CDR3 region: CASSGTGGDTQYF. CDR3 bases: TGCGCCAGCAGCGGGACAGGGGGGGATACGCAGTATTTT.

CDR3 in DNA: TGTGCCAGCCGGCTTGCGGGACAGGGAAGGAATGAGCAGTTCTTC. Encoded protein: CASRLAGQGRNEQFF. The rearrangement links TRBV6-5 to TRBJ2-1; 9 bases agree with TRBD1. Germline CDR1 and CDR2: MNHEY and SVGAGI. The CDR3 is 15 residues long. The V and J ends lost 8 bases and 7 bases, in that order; junction bases with no gene match: 12.

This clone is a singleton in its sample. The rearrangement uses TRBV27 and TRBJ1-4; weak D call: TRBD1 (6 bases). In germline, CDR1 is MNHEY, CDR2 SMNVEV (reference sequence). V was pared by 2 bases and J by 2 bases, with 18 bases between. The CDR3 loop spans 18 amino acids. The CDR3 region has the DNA TGTGCCAGCAGTTTAAGGGGGACACCCTCGGCGACTAATGAAAAACTGTTTTTT. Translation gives CASSLRGTPSATNEKLFF.

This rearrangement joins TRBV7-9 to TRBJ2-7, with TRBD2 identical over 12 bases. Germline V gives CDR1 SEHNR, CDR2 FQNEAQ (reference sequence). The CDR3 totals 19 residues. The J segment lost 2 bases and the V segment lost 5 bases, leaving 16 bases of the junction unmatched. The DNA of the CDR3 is TGTGCCAGCAGCCCCAGGACTAGCGGGAATGTACTCGGAACCTACGAGCAGTACTTC. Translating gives CASSPRTSGNVLGTYEQYF.

The CDR3 region is CASSPLTEAFF. CDR3 DNA sequence: TGTGCCAGCAGTCCTCTGACTGAAGCTTTCTTT. This rearrangement joins TRBV28 to TRBJ1-1; D call uncertain. Germline CDR1 and CDR2: MDHEN and SYDVKM. V lost 5 bases to trimming and J lost 5 bases, with 6 bases between them. The CDR3 extends over 11 amino acids.

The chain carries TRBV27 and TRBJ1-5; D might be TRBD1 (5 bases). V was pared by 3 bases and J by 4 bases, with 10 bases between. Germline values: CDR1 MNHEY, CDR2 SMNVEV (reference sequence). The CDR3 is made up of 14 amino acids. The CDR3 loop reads CASSFVGGNQPQHF. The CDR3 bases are TGTGCCAGCAGTTTCGTGGGGGGGAATCAGCCCCAGCATTTT.

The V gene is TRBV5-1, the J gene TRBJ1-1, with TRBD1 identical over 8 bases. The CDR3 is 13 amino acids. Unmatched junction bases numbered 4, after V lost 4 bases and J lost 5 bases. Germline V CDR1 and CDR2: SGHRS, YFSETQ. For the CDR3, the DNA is TGCGCCAGCAGCACACAGGGGGGAACTGAAGCTTTCTTT. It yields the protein CASSTQGGTEAFF. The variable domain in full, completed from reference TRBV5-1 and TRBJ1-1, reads KAGVTQTPRYLIKTRGQQVTLSCSPISGHRSVSWYQQTPGQGLQFLFEYFSETQRNKGNFPGRFSGRQFSNSRSEMNVSTLELGDSALYLCASSTQGGTEAFFGQGTRLTVV.

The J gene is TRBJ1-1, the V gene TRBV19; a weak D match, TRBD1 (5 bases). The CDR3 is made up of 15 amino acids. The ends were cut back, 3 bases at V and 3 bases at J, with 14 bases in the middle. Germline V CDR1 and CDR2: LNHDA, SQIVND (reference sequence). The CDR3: CASSIFTGGDTEAFF. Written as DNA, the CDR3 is TGTGCCAGTAGTATCTTCACAGGAGGGGACACTGAAGCTTTCTTT.

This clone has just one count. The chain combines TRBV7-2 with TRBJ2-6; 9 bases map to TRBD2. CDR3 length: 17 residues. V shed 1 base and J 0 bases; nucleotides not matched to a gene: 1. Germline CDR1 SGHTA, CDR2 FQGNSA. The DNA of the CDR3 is TGTGCCAGCAGCTTAGTTAGCGGGAGCTCTGGGGCCAACGTCCTGACTTTC. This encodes CASSLVSGSSGANVLTF.

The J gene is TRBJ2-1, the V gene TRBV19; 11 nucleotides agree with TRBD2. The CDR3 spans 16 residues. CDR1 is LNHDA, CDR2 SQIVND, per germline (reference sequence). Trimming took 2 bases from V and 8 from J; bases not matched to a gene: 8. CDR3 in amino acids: CASSITSGSGSDEQFF. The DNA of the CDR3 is TGTGCCAGTAGTATAACTAGCGGGAGCGGTTCCGATGAGCAGTTCTTC.

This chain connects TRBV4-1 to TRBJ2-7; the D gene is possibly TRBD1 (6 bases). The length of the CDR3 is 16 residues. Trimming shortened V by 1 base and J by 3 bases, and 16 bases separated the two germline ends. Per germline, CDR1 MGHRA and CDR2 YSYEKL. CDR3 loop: CASSQGGQGQFYEQYF. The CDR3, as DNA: TGCGCCAGCAGCCAAGGAGGCCAGGGACAATTCTACGAGCAGTACTTC.

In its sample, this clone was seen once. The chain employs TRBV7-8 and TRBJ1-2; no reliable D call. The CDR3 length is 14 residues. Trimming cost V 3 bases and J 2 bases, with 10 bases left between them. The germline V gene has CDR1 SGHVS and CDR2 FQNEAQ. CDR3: CASSFPRENYGYTF. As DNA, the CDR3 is TGTGCCAGCAGCTTCCCCCGGGAAAACTATGGCTACACCTTC.